These 18 T cell receptor beta chains came from one sample sequenced in a study of blood T cell repertoires in COVID-19. TCRdb's table, derived via immunoSEQ multiplex PCR, lists solely in-frame clones and lacks some. The table lists 250,000 or so clones, roughly 86% of them singletons. The specimen sequenced was PBMCs or T cells enriched from blood (not recorded which). The receptors shown here come from a woman in her forties or fifties who had recovered from COVID-19.

Here the CDR3 reads CASSLAGGRALSIQYF. The DNA for the CDR3 is TGCGCCAGCAGCTTGGCTGGCGGGAGGGCTCTCAGCATTCAGTACTTC. The V call is TRBV5-1, the J call TRBJ2-4, with 9 nucleotides matching TRBD2. Germline CDR1 SGHRS, CDR2 YFSETQ. The CDR3 has 16 amino acids. The V segment lost 0 bases and the J segment 9 bases; nucleotides outside the gene matches: 10.

The gene calls are TRBV6-1 and TRBJ1-1; D is undetermined. The CDR3 contains 14 residues. CDR1 and CDR2 (germline): MNHNS, SASEGT. The germline V and J ends were trimmed by 0 bases and 1 base, with 6 bases remaining between them. Here the CDR3 DNA reads TGTGCCAGCAGTGAAGCGGCCCCGAACACTGAAGCTTTCTTT. Protein: CASSEAAPNTEAFF.

The gene calls are TRBV7-2 and TRBJ2-6; 14 bases align to TRBD2. The CDR3 has 18 amino acids. V dropped 5 bases and J dropped 2; count of bases not matched to a gene: 5. Germline V gene lookup returns CDR1 SGHTA and CDR2 FQGNSA. CDR3: CASSPQGLAGAGANVLTF. CDR3 coding DNA: TGTGCCAGCAGCCCCCAGGGACTAGCGGGAGCTGGGGCCAACGTCCTGACTTTC.

The chain combines TRBV27 with TRBJ1-1; TRBD1 matches at 9 bases. Looked up from germline, CDR1 is MNHEY and CDR2 is SMNVEV (reference sequence). The V and J ends lost 1 base and 4 bases, in that order; junction bases with no gene match: 10. The CDR3 runs 17 residues. The CDR3 DNA is TGTGCCAGCAGTTTATTAACCTCACAGGGGGCGCGCACTGAAGCTTTCTTT. Translating it yields CASSLLTSQGARTEAFF.

This clone was counted once. The genes are TRBV30 and TRBJ2-5, with 7 nucleotides matching TRBD2. The CDR3 runs 13 residues. Germline V gene data show CDR1 as GTSNPN and CDR2 as SVGIG (reference sequence). The junction had 4 bases not matched to a gene; V was cut back by 4 bases and J by 2 bases. The CDR3 DNA reads as TGTGCCTGGATGGGCGGGAGTCAAGAGACCCAGTACTTC. This sequence encodes CAWMGGSQETQYF.

The chain links TRBV5-1 to TRBJ2-7; 10 nucleotides agree with TRBD2. CDR1 is SGHRS, CDR2 YFSETQ, per germline. The CDR3 is 14 residues long. The trim removed 0 bases at V and 5 bases at J, leaving 2 bases unmatched. The CDR3 loop is CASSLELAGNEQYF. The CDR3 nucleotides are TGCGCCAGCAGCTTGGAACTAGCGGGGAACGAGCAGTACTTC. The full variable domain, rest sourced from reference TRBV5-1 and TRBJ2-7, is KAGVTQTPRYLIKTRGQQVTLSCSPISGHRSVSWYQQTPGQGLQFLFEYFSETQRNKGNFPGRFSGRQFSNSRSEMNVSTLELGDSALYLCASSLELAGNEQYFGPGTRLTVT.

The chain recombines TRBV27 with TRBJ1-5; tentatively, D is TRBD1 (5 bases). The CDR3 is 17 amino acids. V lost 1 base and J 4 bases, leaving 17 bases between the germline ends. Germline CDR1 is MNHEY and CDR2 is SMNVEV (reference sequence). The CDR3 sequence is CASSLWGADSLNQPQHF. CDR3 sequence (DNA): TGTGCCAGCAGTTTATGGGGTGCTGACAGCTTGAATCAGCCCCAGCATTTT.

The chain combines TRBV30 with TRBJ2-7; 13 bases map to TRBD2. CDR1 is GTSNPN, CDR2 SVGIG, per germline (reference sequence). V was clipped by 3 bases and J by 6 bases; unmatched bases: 17. CDR3 length: 18 residues. Here the CDR3 reads CAWSRDRLTSGRAAEQYF. CDR3 nucleotides: TGTGCCTGGAGCCGGGACAGGCTAACTAGCGGGAGGGCCGCCGAGCAGTACTTC.

The chain uses TRBV2 and TRBJ2-1, with 9 nucleotides matching TRBD2. Germline lookup yields CDR1 SNHLY and CDR2 FYNNEI. The CDR3 contains 15 residues. Trimming took 5 bases from V and 2 from J; bases not matched to a gene: 4. CDR3 region: CASSYPSGTYNEQFF. CDR3 DNA sequence: TGTGCCAGCAGTTACCCTAGCGGGACCTACAATGAGCAGTTCTTC.

This chain uses TRBV11-2 with TRBJ2-1, with a weak D call TRBD2 (6 bases). The CDR3 sequence is 14 residues long. V was trimmed by 4 bases and J by 12 bases, leaving 19 bases between them. CDR1 and CDR2 (germline): SGHAT, FQNNGV. CDR3 DNA sequence: TGTGCCAGCAGCTCTCCTCGGGACTCGGATGGGCAGTTCTTC. This encodes CASSSPRDSDGQFF.

The J gene is TRBJ1-4, the V gene TRBV15; D call uncertain. The germline CDR1 and CDR2 sequences are LNHNV and YYDKDF (reference sequence). The CDR3 length is 15 residues. Trimming stripped 0 bases from V and 6 bases from J, with 11 bases between. The CDR3 DNA is TGTGCCACCAGCAGAGATTCCGGGAGAGATGAAAAACTGTTTTTT. Its protein product is CATSRDSGRDEKLFF.

This chain joins TRBV28 and TRBJ1-2, with D perhaps matching TRBD1 (6 bases). Deletions cut 4 bases from V and 1 base from J, with 7 bases between. Germline CDR1 MDHEN, CDR2 SYDVKM. The CDR3 has 13 amino acids. This CDR3 reads CASSSGVNYGYTF. DNA of the CDR3: TGTGCCAGCAGTTCAGGGGTTAACTATGGCTACACCTTC.

J is TRBJ2-1 and V is TRBV28; the D gene is possibly TRBD1 (6 bases). Germline V gene lookup returns CDR1 MDHEN and CDR2 SYDVKM. Trimming removed 3 bases at V and 7 bases at J, with 10 bases between. The CDR3 totals 13 residues. The DNA for the CDR3 is TGTGCCAGCAGTTTCGGCAGGGGTAATGAGCAGTTCTTC. Translation gives CASSFGRGNEQFF.

The V gene is TRBV2, the J gene TRBJ1-6; D gene uncertain. The germline V and J ends were trimmed by 9 bases and 6 bases, with 15 bases remaining between them. The germline CDR1 and CDR2 sequences are SNHLY and FYNNEI. CDR3 length: 14 residues. The CDR3 is CARSPVGPNSPLHF. The CDR3 coding sequence is TGTGCCAGGTCCCCCGTCGGTCCTAATTCACCCCTCCACTTT. The whole variable domain, filled in from reference TRBV2 and TRBJ1-6, reads EPEVTQTPSHQVTQMGQEVILRCVPISNHLYFYWYRQILGQKVEFLVSFYNNEISEKSEIFDDQFSVERPDGSNFTLKIRSTKLEDSAMYFCARSPVGPNSPLHFGNGTRLTVT.

This chain joins TRBV5-1 and TRBJ2-3; D is possibly TRBD1 (5 bases). Germline CDR1 and CDR2: SGHRS and YFSETQ. There are 15 residues in the CDR3. Trimming pared 0 bases from V and 4 bases from J, leaving 12 bases between. The CDR3 DNA follows: TGCGCCAGCAGCTTGGGTGGGGCGGATGCAGATACGCAGTATTTT. Its translation is CASSLGGADADTQYF.

This sequence joins TRBV28 and TRBJ1-2; the D gene is possibly TRBD1 (6 bases). Germline assignment: CDR1 MDHEN and CDR2 SYDVKM. The ends were cut back, 6 bases at V and 4 bases at J, with 15 bases in the middle. CDR3 length: 14 amino acids. CDR3 nucleotide sequence: TGTGCCAGCAGGGATAACAGGGACATCTATGGCTACACCTTC. Protein sequence: CASRDNRDIYGYTF.

This clone was observed at least ten times. This chain uses TRBV28 with TRBJ2-4; D call uncertain. The CDR3 length is 18 residues. Germline V gene data show CDR1 as MDHEN and CDR2 as SYDVKM. V was cut by 2 bases and J by 3 bases, with 20 bases left in between. CDR3 nucleotide sequence: TGTGCCAGCAGTTTACCCTATATGTGGAGTTCTGGCAAAAACATTCAGTACTTC. This translates into CASSLPYMWSSGKNIQYF.

The V call is TRBV2, the J call TRBJ1-2; 7 nucleotides line up with TRBD1. The germline V gene has CDR1 SNHLY and CDR2 FYNNEI. The CDR3 consists of 12 residues. V lost 6 bases and J lost 5; bases outside the gene matches: 3. CDR3 protein: CASSGTVYGYTF. DNA for the CDR3: TGTGCCAGCAGCGGGACAGTTTATGGCTACACCTTC.